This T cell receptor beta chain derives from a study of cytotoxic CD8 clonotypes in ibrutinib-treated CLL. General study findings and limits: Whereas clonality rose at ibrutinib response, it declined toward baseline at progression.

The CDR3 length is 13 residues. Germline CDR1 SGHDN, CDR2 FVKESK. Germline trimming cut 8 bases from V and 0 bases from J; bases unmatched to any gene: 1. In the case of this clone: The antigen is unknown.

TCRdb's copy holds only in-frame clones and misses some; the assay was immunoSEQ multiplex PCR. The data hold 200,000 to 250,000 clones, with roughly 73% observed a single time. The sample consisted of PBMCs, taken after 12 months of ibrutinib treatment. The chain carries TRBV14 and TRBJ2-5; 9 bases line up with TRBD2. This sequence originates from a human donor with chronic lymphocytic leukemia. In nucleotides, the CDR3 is TGTGCCAGCGCGGGGGGGTACCAAGAGACCCAGTACTTC. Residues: CASAGGYQETQYF.